The present T cell receptor (beta chain) was sequenced within a study of blood T cell repertoires in COVID-19. V lost 5 bases to trimming and J lost 7 bases, with 12 bases between them. The CDR3 sequence is 13 residues long. In germline, CDR1 is SEHNR, CDR2 FQNEAQ (reference sequence). Sequenced by immunoSEQ multiplex PCR; TCRdb stores in-frame clones only, minus some. Among around 270,000 clones listed, around 80% were seen once. V and J are TRBV7-9 and TRBJ1-5, with unresolved D. The material sequenced was peripheral blood. The sequence derives from a man between 60 and 75 years old with acute or convalescent COVID-19. This CDR3 is CASSGELGQPQHF. CDR3 sequence (DNA): TGTGCCAGCAGCGGAGAGTTAGGCCAGCCCCAGCATTTT.